Listed below are T cell receptor beta chains from one sample, sequenced in a study of cytomegalovirus exposure and HLA in healthy donors. TCRdb's copy holds only in-frame clones and misses some; the assay was immunoSEQ multiplex PCR. The repertoire holds about 120,000 clones, more than 60% seen once, with around 3% in the top ten. Sequences were obtained from PBMCs. The source of these receptors is a woman aged 40 to 49 in good health and CMV-seropositive. The CDR3 runs from the conserved cysteine through the conserved F or W. The order of the fields is J gene, V gene, D gene, clone size, CDR3 DNA, CDR3 protein. D genes are given only for firm matches. Size tells how often a clone was seen (once, few, many) or the class of an expanded clone, and some rows leave it out.

TRBJ2-1	TRBV9	TRBD1	-	TGTGCCAGCAGGCCGGGACAGGGCCCGTACAATGAGCAGTTCTTC	CASRPGQGPYNEQFF
TRBJ1-6	TRBV4-1	TRBD1	-	TGCGCCAGCAGCCAAGGTCAACAGGGGACCAGGGGTTCACCCCTCCACTTT	CASSQGQQGTRGSPLHF
TRBJ2-4	TRBV5-8	TRBD1	-	TGTGCCAGCAGCTTGGTTAGGACAGGGGTAAAAAACATTCAGTACTTC	CASSLVRTGVKNIQYF
TRBJ2-7	TRBV5-4	-	once	TGTGCCAGCAGCTTGCAGGGCGACCGGCAGTACTTC	CASSLQGDRQYF
TRBJ1-5	TRBV6-1	TRBD1	-	TGTGCCAGCAACCCAGAAAACAGGGGCGATCAGCCCCAGCATTTT	CASNPENRGDQPQHF
TRBJ1-5	TRBV30	-	-	TGTGCCTGGAACCGTGGGTGGGGGCTCCAGCCCCAGCATTTT	CAWNRGWGLQPQHF
TRBJ2-7	TRBV5-5	-	-	TGTGCCAGCAGCTTGGGTTGGGGCAGGGTGCAAGGCGAGCAGTACTTC	CASSLGWGRVQGEQYF
TRBJ2-2	TRBV7-6	-	-	TGTGCCAGCAGCTCTAGGCGGGGAGGCGGGACCGGGGAGCTGTTTTTT	CASSSRRGGGTGELFF
TRBJ1-2	TRBV30	-	-	TGTGCCTGGAGTAGGATTGGGAGGGTAGGAGGCTACACCTTC	CAWSRIGRVGGYTF
TRBJ1-1	TRBV10-3	TRBD1	few	TGTGCCACAGGACAGGGGAGCACTGAAGCTTTCTTT	CATGQGSTEAFF
TRBJ2-7	TRBV7-2	TRBD2	few	TGTGCCAGCAGCTCAACTAGCGGATCCTCCTACGAGCAGTACTTC	CASSSTSGSSYEQYF